These 19 T cell receptor beta chains were sequenced from one sample in a study of T cell repertoires in ileal Crohn's disease (dated by TCRdb to between 2018 and 2021). What the time point label conveys for this sample: neoterminal ileum biopsy at postoperative endoscopy, about 6 months after surgery. The library came from the immunoSEQ multiplex PCR assay. Held by TCRdb, this immuneACCESS table contains in-frame sequences only and omits some clones. Under half of the omission traces to an unresolved V gene where checked; the cause of the rest is unknown. The sample yields roughly 60,000 clones; approximately 91% were counted once. In total, the top ten clones hold around 2% of the sample. The sequencing sample was made of ileal tissue. The source of these receptors is an adult with Crohn's disease.

The chain is built from TRBV11-3 and TRBJ2-2; TRBD2 aligns across 10 bases. V was clipped by 5 bases and J by 6 bases; unmatched bases: 6. This CDR3 contains 15 residues. Germline assignment: CDR1 SGHNT and CDR2 YENEEA. The CDR3 spells CASSRSGRGSGELFF. The CDR3 nucleotides read TGTGCCAGCAGCCGCAGCGGGAGGGGGTCCGGGGAGCTGTTTTTT.

The chain employs TRBV6-5 and TRBJ1-3; D is ambiguous. CDR3 length: 14 amino acids. CDR1 and CDR2 from the germline V gene are MNHEY and SVGAGI. The germline V and J ends were trimmed by 5 bases and 1 base, with 9 bases remaining between them. The CDR3 sequence: CASSLVGSGNTIYF. CDR3 DNA: TGTGCCAGCAGTCTTGTCGGTTCTGGAAACACCATATATTTT.

The chain couples TRBV27 to TRBJ1-1; 7 bases line up with TRBD1. The CDR3 sequence is 13 residues long. The germline CDR1 and CDR2 sequences are MNHEY and SMNVEV (reference sequence). Trimming removed 6 bases from V and 4 bases from J; junction bases left unmatched: 5. CDR3 region: CASRWDRSTEAFF. As DNA, the CDR3 is TGTGCCAGCAGATGGGACAGATCCACTGAAGCTTTCTTT.

This clone was counted once. This rearrangement joins TRBV5-4 to TRBJ2-1, with 7 bases lining up with TRBD2. V lost 2 bases to trimming and J lost 3 bases; unmatched junction nucleotides: 2. The CDR3 runs 14 residues. Germline CDR1 reads SGHNT; CDR2 reads YYREEE (reference sequence). The CDR3 nucleotides read TGTGCCAGCAGCTTCGCTAGCGGCTACAATGAGCAGTTCTTC. The encoded protein is CASSFASGYNEQFF. The entire variable domain, with the rest obtained from reference TRBV5-4 and TRBJ2-1, is as follows: ETGVTQSPTHLIKTRGQQVTLRCSSQSGHNTVSWYQQALGQGPQFIFQYYREEENGRGNFPPRFSGLQFPNYSSELNVNALELDDSALYLCASSFASGYNEQFFGPGTRLTVL.

This clone appeared a single time. The V gene is TRBV27, the J gene TRBJ1-1; 9 bases fit TRBD1. After removal of 3 bases from V and 1 base from J, the junction contained 9 bases not matched to a gene. This CDR3 is built from 17 residues. Germline V gene lookup returns CDR1 MNHEY and CDR2 SMNVEV (reference sequence). The CDR3 protein is CASSFGDRVNGNTEAFF. The CDR3 nucleotides read TGTGCCAGCAGTTTTGGGGACAGGGTGAATGGGAACACTGAAGCTTTCTTT.

This clone was seen just once. The chain couples TRBV6-5 to TRBJ1-2; 9 bases line up with TRBD1. The CDR3 extends over 13 amino acids. V shed 6 bases, J shed 6 bases, and the junction held 5 bases outside the gene matches. Germline loops: CDR1 MNHEY, CDR2 SVGAGI. The CDR3 DNA reads TGTGCCAGCAGCGGACAGGGGTCAAATGGCTACACCTTC. It is translated as CASSGQGSNGYTF.

The chain combines TRBV7-2 with TRBJ1-2, with D perhaps TRBD1 (5 bases). The CDR3 runs to 16 residues. V was cut by 1 base and J by 2 bases, with 14 bases left in between. Germline V gene data show CDR1 as SGHTA and CDR2 as FQGNSA. DNA of the CDR3: TGTGCCAGCAGCTTAGTCAGGGTGAACACAAACTATGGCTACACCTTC. Translated, it gives CASSLVRVNTNYGYTF.

The chain joins TRBV9 to TRBJ2-3, with 10 bases aligning to TRBD2. Germline lookup yields CDR1 SGDLS and CDR2 YYNGEE. The length of the CDR3 is 16 residues. The V segment lost 0 bases and the J segment 5 bases; nucleotides outside the gene matches: 6. Written as DNA, the CDR3 is TGTGCCAGCAGCGTAGGGGCTAGCGGGAGAAAAGATACGCAGTATTTT. It translates to CASSVGASGRKDTQYF.

This rearrangement joins TRBV5-1 to TRBJ2-1; 7 bases match TRBD2. From germline, CDR1 is SGHRS and CDR2 YFSETQ. The CDR3 has 16 residues. Unmatched junction bases numbered 7, after V lost 0 bases and J lost 4 bases. CDR3 loop: CASSLEALAEYNEQFF. The CDR3 bases are TGCGCCAGCAGCTTGGAGGCGCTAGCGGAGTACAATGAGCAGTTCTTC.

This chain uses TRBV18 with TRBJ1-2; a weak D match, TRBD1 (5 bases). The CDR3 has 15 residues. Trimming took off 3 bases at V and 3 bases at J, with 14 bases between the two ends. Germline V lookup: CDR1 KGHSH, CDR2 LQKENI. The DNA for the CDR3 is TGTGCCAGCTCACCTATAAGGGGCGACTACTATGGCTACACCTTC. Translation: CASSPIRGDYYGYTF.

V usage is TRBV5-6 and J usage is TRBJ2-7; tentative D call: TRBD1 (5 bases). Germline CDR1 reads SGHDT; CDR2 reads YYEEEE. The CDR3 sequence is 13 residues long. Between the trimmed V and J ends, which lost 3 bases and 3 bases, there was a span of 10 bases. The chain's CDR3 is CASSSGHFYEQYV. As DNA, the CDR3 is TGTGCCAGCAGCTCTGGACACTTCTACGAGCAGTACGTC.

The chain links TRBV27 to TRBJ1-2, with 9 bases aligning to TRBD1. The CDR3 sequence is 16 residues long. Germline loops: CDR1 MNHEY, CDR2 SMNVEV (reference sequence). With 2 bases clipped from V and 4 bases from J, the junction kept 8 bases outside the gene matches. This CDR3 reads CASSLGAGQGTYGYTF. The CDR3 region has the DNA TGTGCCAGCAGTTTAGGTGCGGGACAGGGAACCTATGGCTACACCTTC.

The CDR3 DNA is TGTGCCAGCAGTGAAGCGCTTCAGGGGTACTATGGCTACACCTTC. This translates into CASSEALQGYYGYTF. The J gene is TRBJ1-2, the V gene TRBV2; TRBD1 might be the D (6 bases). Germline CDR1 reads SNHLY; CDR2 reads FYNNEI. CDR3 size: 15 residues. Trimming took 0 bases from V and 3 from J, leaving 11 bases between them.

The V and J genes are TRBV11-3 and TRBJ2-7, with 10 bases matching TRBD1. Per the germline V gene, CDR1 is SGHNT and CDR2 is YENEEA. The CDR3 sequence is 16 residues long. J lost 2 bases, V lost 5 bases, and 9 bases had no gene match. The CDR3 spells CASSPRGGTGAYEQYF. The CDR3 region has the DNA TGTGCCAGCAGCCCCCGGGGGGGGACAGGGGCCTACGAGCAGTACTTC.

The V call is TRBV6-5, the J call TRBJ2-1; 7 bases match TRBD2. Losses at the gene ends were 2 bases for V and 6 bases for J; bases not matched to a gene: 4. The CDR3 has 14 amino acids. CDR1 MNHEY and CDR2 SVGAGI come from the germline V gene. CDR3 sequence reads: CASSYRGSINEQFF. In nucleotides, the CDR3 is TGTGCCAGCAGTTACCGCGGGAGTATCAATGAGCAGTTCTTC.

The chain carries TRBV6-6 and TRBJ1-4; D remains unclear. This CDR3 is 15 amino acids long. From germline, CDR1 is MNHNY and CDR2 SVGAGI (reference sequence). Trimming removed 2 bases from V and 7 bases from J, with 14 bases in between. CDR3 sequence reads: CASSYPGQSVEKLFF. CDR3 DNA sequence: TGTGCCAGCAGTTACCCGGGTCAGTCAGTTGAAAAACTGTTTTTT.

The chain uses TRBV2 and TRBJ1-6; weak D call: TRBD1 (6 bases). Germline V gene sequence: CDR1 SNHLY, CDR2 FYNNEI. The CDR3 has 13 residues. With 6 bases removed from V and 7 bases from J, the gap between germline ends came to 10 bases. The CDR3 loop is CASRRTDNSPLHF. The CDR3 nucleotides are TGTGCCAGCAGACGGACAGACAATTCACCCCTCCACTTT.

This rearrangement joins TRBV7-8 to TRBJ1-5; no reliable D call. Germline V gives CDR1 SGHVS, CDR2 FQNEAQ. The germline V and J ends were trimmed by 1 base and 5 bases, with 21 bases remaining between them. CDR3 size: 18 residues. The CDR3, as DNA: TGTGCCAGCAGCTTAGTTATAGGTTCAGGCTCCGGGGATCAGCCCCAGCATTTT. It encodes CASSLVIGSGSGDQPQHF.

CDR3 DNA sequence: TGTGCCAGCAGCCATAAACAGGGGACCCAATACACCGGGGAGCTGTTTTTT. Its protein is CASSHKQGTQYTGELFF. V is TRBV16 and J is TRBJ2-2, with 7 bases identical to TRBD1. The germline V gene has CDR1 KGHSY and CDR2 FQNENV. With V trimmed by 3 bases and J by 3 bases, 10 bases remained unmatched. The CDR3 loop spans 17 amino acids.